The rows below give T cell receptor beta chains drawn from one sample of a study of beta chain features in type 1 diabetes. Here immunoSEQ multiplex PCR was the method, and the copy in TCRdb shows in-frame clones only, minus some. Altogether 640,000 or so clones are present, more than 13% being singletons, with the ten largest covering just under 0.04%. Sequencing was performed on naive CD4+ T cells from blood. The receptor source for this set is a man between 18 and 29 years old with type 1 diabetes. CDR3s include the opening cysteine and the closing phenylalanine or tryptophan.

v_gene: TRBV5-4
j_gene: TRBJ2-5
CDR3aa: CASSSYTGGETQYF

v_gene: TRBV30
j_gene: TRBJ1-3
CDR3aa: CAWVTGASGNTIYF

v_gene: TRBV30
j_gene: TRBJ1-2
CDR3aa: CAWSMGYGYTF

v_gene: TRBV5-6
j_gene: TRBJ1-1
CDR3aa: CASSAPGWDTEAFF

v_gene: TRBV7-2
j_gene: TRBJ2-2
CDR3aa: CASSLVETGELFF

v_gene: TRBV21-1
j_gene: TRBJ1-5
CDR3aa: CASNQGANQPQHF

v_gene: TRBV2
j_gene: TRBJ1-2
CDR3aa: CASSGDGPVYGYTF

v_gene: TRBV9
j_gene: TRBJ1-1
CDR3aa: CASSVDPRQSGTEAFF

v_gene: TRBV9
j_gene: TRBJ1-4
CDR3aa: CASSIRGQVNEKLFF

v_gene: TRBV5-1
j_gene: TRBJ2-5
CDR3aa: CASQPRLAAFQETQYF

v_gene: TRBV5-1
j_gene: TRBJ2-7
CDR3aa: CASRYSYEQYF

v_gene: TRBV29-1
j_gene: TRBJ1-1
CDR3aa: CSVLPGGANTEAFF

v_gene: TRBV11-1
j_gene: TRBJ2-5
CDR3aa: CASTRLGQETQYF

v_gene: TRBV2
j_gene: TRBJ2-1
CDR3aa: CASSSLAGGRNEQFF

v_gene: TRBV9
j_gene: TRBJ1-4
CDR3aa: CASSAAADEKLFF

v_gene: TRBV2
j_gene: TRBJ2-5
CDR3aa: CASSGPTGDMRETQYF

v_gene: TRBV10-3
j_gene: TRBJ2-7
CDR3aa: CAISGQGAHEQYF

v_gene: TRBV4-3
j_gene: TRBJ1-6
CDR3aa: CASSQETSYNSPLHF

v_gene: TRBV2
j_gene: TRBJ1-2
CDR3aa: CASNLHGQDYGYTF

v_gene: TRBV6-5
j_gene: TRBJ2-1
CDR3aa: CASSGGLMTANEQFF

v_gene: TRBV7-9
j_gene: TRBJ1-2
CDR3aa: CASSPRVHYGYTF

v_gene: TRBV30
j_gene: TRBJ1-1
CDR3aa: CAWSVKREAFF

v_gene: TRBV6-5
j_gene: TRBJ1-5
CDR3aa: CASSYSWTGLNQPQHF

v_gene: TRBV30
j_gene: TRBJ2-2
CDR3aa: CAWSSPAGGNTGELFF

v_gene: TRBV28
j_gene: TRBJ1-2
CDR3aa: CASSSVSYGYTF

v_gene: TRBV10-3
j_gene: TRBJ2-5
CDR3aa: CAISAGVAQKETQYF

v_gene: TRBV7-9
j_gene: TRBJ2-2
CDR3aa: CASSVQDFTGELFF

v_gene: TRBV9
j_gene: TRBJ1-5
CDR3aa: CASSVTGGAGQPQHF

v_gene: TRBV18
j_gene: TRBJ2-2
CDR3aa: CASSPQGAGELFF

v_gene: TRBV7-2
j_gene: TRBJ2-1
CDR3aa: CASSLAGAYNEQFF